The rows below give T cell receptor beta chains drawn from one sample of a study of identical twins. From the 5' RACE reads, TCRdb called clonotypes with MiXCR, one entry per CDR3 protein. The profile covers 400,000 to 550,000 distinct CDR3 sequences, with 20% to 25% appearing a single time and around 1% taken by the ten largest. This sample was also put to use in a study of T cells expressing NK-cell markers.

Sequencing input: CD4+ T cells sorted from blood. These receptors were obtained from a young woman in good health. CDR3s include the opening cysteine and the closing phenylalanine or tryptophan. Each record gives: clone size, V gene, D gene, J gene, CDR3 protein, CDR3 DNA. D genes are given only for firm matches. Clone size is shown for a subset of rows, as once, few, many or a class of expanded clone.

clone_size: few
v_call: TRBV5-1
d_call: -
j_call: TRBJ2-7
cdr3_aa: CASSAAGTVGYEQYF
cdr3_nt: TGCGCCAGCAGCGCGGCCGGGACGGTGGGCTACGAGCAGTACTTC

clone_size: -
v_call: TRBV6-2/TRBV6-3
d_call: -
j_call: TRBJ2-7
cdr3_aa: CASSRPGTQEQYF
cdr3_nt: TGTGCCAGCAGTCGTCCCGGGACTCAGGAGCAGTACTTC

clone_size: few
v_call: TRBV5-5
d_call: TRBD2
j_call: TRBJ2-3
cdr3_aa: CASSGTSGSYYDTQYF
cdr3_nt: TGTGCCAGCAGCGGGACTAGCGGGAGTTATTATGATACGCAGTATTTT

clone_size: -
v_call: TRBV20-1
d_call: -
j_call: TRBJ2-5
cdr3_aa: CSAREGKETQYF
cdr3_nt: TGCAGTGCCCGAGAAGGGAAAGAGACCCAGTACTTC

clone_size: many
v_call: TRBV20-1
d_call: TRBD2
j_call: TRBJ2-1
cdr3_aa: CSASLAGGSYGQFF
cdr3_nt: TGCAGTGCCTCTCTAGCGGGGGGGAGCTATGGGCAGTTCTTC

clone_size: few
v_call: TRBV7-9
d_call: -
j_call: TRBJ1-5
cdr3_aa: CASSRGGGEPQHF
cdr3_nt: TGTGCCAGCAGCCGGGGTGGGGGAGAGCCCCAGCATTTT

clone_size: few
v_call: TRBV10-3
d_call: TRBD1
j_call: TRBJ2-7
cdr3_aa: CAITPGQGAEQYF
cdr3_nt: TGTGCCATCACTCCTGGACAGGGGGCCGAGCAGTACTTC

clone_size: -
v_call: TRBV12-3/TRBV12-4
d_call: TRBD1
j_call: TRBJ1-5
cdr3_aa: CASRLGQGALNQPQHF
cdr3_nt: TGTGCCAGCAGACTGGGACAGGGGGCTCTCAATCAGCCCCAGCATTTT

clone_size: -
v_call: TRBV5-1
d_call: -
j_call: TRBJ2-7
cdr3_aa: CASSSGGTGNEQYF
cdr3_nt: TGCGCCAGCAGCTCGGGCGGGACGGGAAACGAGCAGTACTTC

clone_size: few
v_call: TRBV20-1
d_call: -
j_call: TRBJ1-4
cdr3_aa: CSARTATNEKLFF
cdr3_nt: TGCAGTGCTAGGACAGCAACTAATGAAAAACTGTTTTTT

clone_size: many
v_call: TRBV20-1
d_call: TRBD2
j_call: TRBJ2-3
cdr3_aa: CSASSGGAGGTQYF
cdr3_nt: TGCAGTGCTAGTTCCGGGGGGGCCGGGGGTACGCAGTATTTT

clone_size: -
v_call: TRBV12-3/TRBV12-4
d_call: -
j_call: TRBJ2-7
cdr3_aa: CASTRTALYEQYF
cdr3_nt: TGTGCCAGCACCCGGACTGCTCTCTACGAGCAGTACTTC

clone_size: -
v_call: TRBV10-3
d_call: TRBD1
j_call: TRBJ2-7
cdr3_aa: CAISPTGTGGLEQYF
cdr3_nt: TGTGCCATCAGTCCAACCGGGACAGGGGGCTTAGAGCAGTACTTC

clone_size: -
v_call: TRBV20-1
d_call: TRBD2
j_call: TRBJ2-7
cdr3_aa: CSALRGGSFEQYF
cdr3_nt: TGCAGTGCTCTCCGGGGGGGGAGCTTCGAGCAGTACTTC

clone_size: few
v_call: TRBV5-8
d_call: -
j_call: TRBJ2-7
cdr3_aa: CASSLRTPGLMSEQYF
cdr3_nt: TGTGCCAGCAGCTTAAGGACTCCGGGACTCATGTCCGAGCAGTACTTC

clone_size: -
v_call: TRBV6-8
d_call: -
j_call: TRBJ2-3
cdr3_aa: CASFSGISTDTQYF
cdr3_nt: TGTGCCAGCTTCAGCGGCATTAGCACAGATACGCAGTATTTT

clone_size: few
v_call: TRBV9
d_call: TRBD2
j_call: TRBJ2-1
cdr3_aa: CASSVGGGPAARVYNEQFF
cdr3_nt: TGTGCCAGCAGCGTTGGGGGGGGACCAGCAGCCCGCGTCTACAATGAGCAGTTCTTC

clone_size: few
v_call: TRBV13
d_call: -
j_call: TRBJ2-7
cdr3_aa: CASSAGDQTQEQYF
cdr3_nt: TGTGCCAGCAGCGCCGGGGACCAGACTCAAGAGCAGTACTTC

clone_size: -
v_call: TRBV3-1
d_call: -
j_call: TRBJ1-5
cdr3_aa: CASSLNDGVYSNQPQHF
cdr3_nt: TGTGCCAGCAGCTTAAATGACGGAGTTTATAGCAATCAGCCCCAGCATTTT

clone_size: few
v_call: TRBV10-3
d_call: -
j_call: TRBJ2-5
cdr3_aa: CAISGTAEETQYF
cdr3_nt: TGTGCCATCAGTGGGACAGCAGAAGAGACCCAGTACTTC

clone_size: -
v_call: TRBV20-1
d_call: -
j_call: TRBJ2-7
cdr3_aa: CSASPGISYEQYF
cdr3_nt: TGCAGTGCTAGTCCCGGGATCTCCTACGAGCAGTACTTC

clone_size: few
v_call: TRBV21-1
d_call: -
j_call: TRBJ1-6
cdr3_aa: CASSTGWRGPLFGSPLHF
cdr3_nt: TGTGCCAGCAGCACAGGCTGGAGAGGCCCCCTTTTTGGTTCACCCCTCCACTTT

clone_size: -
v_call: TRBV20-1
d_call: -
j_call: TRBJ1-1
cdr3_aa: CSACDRNTEAFF
cdr3_nt: TGCAGTGCCTGCGACAGGAACACTGAAGCTTTCTTT

clone_size: -
v_call: TRBV12-3/TRBV12-4
d_call: -
j_call: TRBJ1-3
cdr3_aa: CASSLRGPSGNTIYF
cdr3_nt: TGTGCCAGCAGTTTAAGAGGACCCTCTGGAAACACCATATATTTT

clone_size: -
v_call: TRBV10-3
d_call: -
j_call: TRBJ2-7
cdr3_aa: CAISRRSEPYEQYF
cdr3_nt: TGTGCCATCAGTCGACGGAGCGAACCCTACGAGCAGTACTTC

clone_size: -
v_call: TRBV10-3
d_call: -
j_call: TRBJ2-2
cdr3_aa: CASSLTHGTGELFF
cdr3_nt: TGTGCCAGCAGCCTGACCCACGGGACCGGGGAGCTGTTTTTT

clone_size: -
v_call: TRBV18
d_call: TRBD1
j_call: TRBJ2-7
cdr3_aa: CASSPRGTGANEQYF
cdr3_nt: TGTGCCAGCTCCCCTCGAGGGACAGGGGCTAATGAGCAGTACTTC

clone_size: -
v_call: TRBV20-1
d_call: -
j_call: TRBJ2-1
cdr3_aa: CSARQVRAGSYNEQFF
cdr3_nt: TGCAGTGCTCGACAGGTTCGGGCGGGCTCCTACAATGAGCAGTTCTTC

clone_size: many
v_call: TRBV15
d_call: TRBD2
j_call: TRBJ2-1
cdr3_aa: CATSRDRTSSREQFF
cdr3_nt: TGTGCCACCAGCAGAGATAGGACTAGTAGCCGGGAGCAGTTCTTC

clone_size: -
v_call: TRBV5-1
d_call: TRBD1
j_call: TRBJ1-3
cdr3_aa: CASSYGRGTGTGNTIYF
cdr3_nt: TGCGCCAGCAGCTACGGCAGGGGGACAGGGACTGGAAACACCATATATTTT

clone_size: many
v_call: TRBV7-2
d_call: -
j_call: TRBJ2-2
cdr3_aa: CASSLGGTNTGELFF
cdr3_nt: TGTGCCAGCAGTTTAGGCGGGACGAACACCGGGGAGCTGTTTTTT

clone_size: few
v_call: TRBV28
d_call: -
j_call: TRBJ2-3
cdr3_aa: CASAEEGEWIAQYF
cdr3_nt: TGTGCCAGCGCGGAGGAGGGGGAATGGATCGCGCAGTATTTT

clone_size: -
v_call: TRBV9
d_call: -
j_call: TRBJ2-7
cdr3_aa: CASSVALSVRAEQYF
cdr3_nt: TGTGCCAGCAGCGTAGCTTTAAGCGTCCGAGCCGAGCAGTACTTC

clone_size: -
v_call: TRBV19
d_call: TRBD1
j_call: TRBJ2-7
cdr3_aa: CASSFPRQGVYEQYF
cdr3_nt: TGTGCCAGTAGTTTCCCGCGACAGGGAGTTTACGAGCAGTACTTC

clone_size: -
v_call: TRBV7-2
d_call: -
j_call: TRBJ2-7
cdr3_aa: CASSLAGAGDEQYF
cdr3_nt: TGTGCCAGCAGCTTAGCGGGAGCCGGGGACGAGCAGTACTTC

clone_size: -
v_call: TRBV20-1
d_call: TRBD1
j_call: TRBJ2-7
cdr3_aa: CSARSRQGAYEQYF
cdr3_nt: TGCAGTGCTAGATCCAGGCAGGGGGCCTACGAGCAGTACTTC

clone_size: few
v_call: TRBV20-1
d_call: -
j_call: TRBJ2-1
cdr3_aa: CSAPGGGSYNEQFF
cdr3_nt: TGCAGTGCTCCGGGGGGCGGTTCCTACAATGAGCAGTTCTTC

clone_size: -
v_call: TRBV20-1
d_call: -
j_call: TRBJ1-2
cdr3_aa: CSARKGPRGYTF
cdr3_nt: TGCAGTGCTAGGAAGGGGCCTAGGGGCTACACCTTC

clone_size: many
v_call: TRBV6-5
d_call: TRBD2
j_call: TRBJ2-1
cdr3_aa: CASSYLSSGYNEQFF
cdr3_nt: TGTGCCAGCAGTTATTTGTCTAGCGGATACAATGAGCAGTTCTTC

clone_size: -
v_call: TRBV7-2
d_call: -
j_call: TRBJ2-7
cdr3_aa: CASSLVEKARYEQYF
cdr3_nt: TGTGCCAGCAGCTTAGTGGAAAAGGCTCGGTACGAGCAGTACTTC

clone_size: -
v_call: TRBV6-5
d_call: TRBD2
j_call: TRBJ2-5
cdr3_aa: CASSYPAGGGETQYF
cdr3_nt: TGTGCCAGCAGTTATCCAGCGGGAGGGGGGGAGACCCAGTACTTC

clone_size: -
v_call: TRBV10-3
d_call: TRBD2
j_call: TRBJ2-1
cdr3_aa: CAISAGGSYNEQFF
cdr3_nt: TGTGCCATCAGTGCGGGAGGGTCCTACAATGAGCAGTTCTTC

clone_size: -
v_call: TRBV12-3/TRBV12-4
d_call: -
j_call: TRBJ1-3
cdr3_aa: CASRFASGNTIYF
cdr3_nt: TGTGCCAGCAGGTTCGCATCTGGAAACACCATATATTTT

clone_size: -
v_call: TRBV20-1
d_call: TRBD2
j_call: TRBJ2-1
cdr3_aa: CSATRDSGRVMGEQFF
cdr3_nt: TGCAGTGCTACCCGTGATAGCGGGAGGGTAATGGGTGAGCAGTTCTTC

clone_size: few
v_call: TRBV7-2
d_call: -
j_call: TRBJ2-1
cdr3_aa: CASSLRSLGYNEQFF
cdr3_nt: TGTGCCAGCAGCCTCCGGAGCCTGGGGTACAATGAGCAGTTCTTC

clone_size: many
v_call: TRBV7-6
d_call: TRBD1
j_call: TRBJ1-1
cdr3_aa: CASSLTGGENTEAFF
cdr3_nt: TGTGCCAGCAGCTTGACAGGGGGAGAGAACACTGAAGCTTTCTTT

clone_size: -
v_call: TRBV5-1
d_call: -
j_call: TRBJ2-7
cdr3_aa: CASSLSRSTYEQYF
cdr3_nt: TGCGCCAGCAGCTTGTCCAGGTCAACCTACGAGCAGTACTTC

clone_size: -
v_call: TRBV6-1
d_call: TRBD2
j_call: TRBJ2-1
cdr3_aa: CASRSSGRGDEQFF
cdr3_nt: TGTGCCAGCAGGTCTAGCGGGAGAGGGGATGAGCAGTTCTTC

clone_size: -
v_call: TRBV24-1
d_call: TRBD2
j_call: TRBJ2-1
cdr3_aa: CATSDLAAGRGEEQFF
cdr3_nt: TGTGCCACCAGTGATTTGGCGGCAGGGCGGGGGGAGGAGCAGTTCTTC

clone_size: few
v_call: TRBV18
d_call: -
j_call: TRBJ1-5
cdr3_aa: CASSPSPNSNQPQHF
cdr3_nt: TGTGCCAGCTCACCCTCGCCGAATAGCAATCAGCCCCAGCATTTT

clone_size: once
v_call: TRBV7-9
d_call: TRBD2
j_call: TRBJ2-3
cdr3_aa: CASSLPGLAGGADTQYF
cdr3_nt: TGTGCCAGCAGCTTACCGGGACTAGCGGGTGGTGCAGATACGCAGTATTTT

clone_size: -
v_call: TRBV29-1
d_call: -
j_call: TRBJ1-2
cdr3_aa: CSIYGWSGYTF
cdr3_nt: TGCAGCATATACGGATGGAGCGGCTACACCTTC

clone_size: few
v_call: TRBV5-6
d_call: -
j_call: TRBJ1-1
cdr3_aa: CASSLEAHTEAFF
cdr3_nt: TGTGCCAGCAGCTTGGAGGCGCACACTGAAGCTTTCTTT

clone_size: many
v_call: TRBV5-6
d_call: -
j_call: TRBJ1-2
cdr3_aa: CASSFQLQIYGYTF
cdr3_nt: TGTGCCAGCAGCTTCCAGCTCCAAATCTATGGCTACACCTTC

clone_size: few
v_call: TRBV7-2
d_call: -
j_call: TRBJ1-6
cdr3_aa: CASGRGEGYSPLHF
cdr3_nt: TGTGCCAGCGGTCGGGGGGAGGGGTATTCACCCCTCCACTTT